The next 25 T cell receptor beta chains were all read from a single sample in a study of cytomegalovirus exposure and HLA in healthy donors. PCR used 60 Vbeta primers and 13 Jbeta primers. Measured with immunoSEQ multiplex PCR; TCRdb has only the in-frame clones, and not every one. The profile shows approximately 140,000 clones, over 70% of them singletons. The sample consisted of PBMCs. Every receptor here comes from a woman aged 18-30 years in good health and CMV-seronegative.

The chain joins TRBV29-1 to TRBJ1-2; tentatively, D is TRBD1 (5 bases). V was trimmed by 1 base and J by 9 bases, leaving 12 bases between them. CDR3 length: 12 residues. The germline CDR1 and CDR2 sequences are SQVTM and ANQGSEA. CDR3 amino acids: CSVEGPRQRYTF. CDR3 coding DNA: TGCAGCGTTGAAGGCCCTAGACAGCGCTACACCTTC.

V and J are TRBV6-5 and TRBJ1-2; 8 bases are a match to TRBD1. Germline V lookup: CDR1 MNHEY, CDR2 SVGAGI. The length of the CDR3 is 14 residues. J gave up 4 bases and V 6 bases, and 7 bases lay outside the gene matches. The CDR3 region is CASRATGAFYGYTF. The CDR3 bases are TGTGCCAGCAGGGCGACAGGGGCGTTCTATGGCTACACCTTC.

This chain connects TRBV15 to TRBJ2-5, with D perhaps matching TRBD2 (5 bases). V shed 5 bases and J shed 5 bases, with 15 bases lying between them. The CDR3 length is 14 residues. Germline V gene data show CDR1 as LNHNV and CDR2 as YYDKDF (reference sequence). CDR3 region: CATSPNSEWETQYF. CDR3 DNA sequence: TGTGCCACCAGCCCCAATAGCGAGTGGGAGACCCAGTACTTC.

J is TRBJ1-2 and V is TRBV9, with D possibly being TRBD1 (5 bases). This CDR3 region has 15 residues. Trimming stripped 3 bases from V and 7 bases from J, with 19 bases between. From germline, CDR1 is SGDLS and CDR2 YYNGEE. CDR3 sequence: CASSAADGGWSGYTF. The CDR3 coding sequence is TGTGCCAGCAGCGCCGCTGACGGGGGGTGGAGTGGCTACACCTTC.

The chain combines TRBV4-1 with TRBJ2-7; 8 bases agree with TRBD2. Germline CDR1 and CDR2: MGHRA and YSYEKL. With 4 bases clipped from V and 4 bases from J, the junction kept 3 bases outside the gene matches. The CDR3 consists of 13 residues. CDR3 protein: CASSRSGNYEQYF. Written as DNA, the CDR3 is TGCGCCAGCAGCCGTAGCGGGAATTACGAGCAGTACTTC.

The chain recombines TRBV10-1 with TRBJ2-7; 9 nucleotides align to TRBD1. After removal of 4 bases from V and 6 bases from J, the junction contained 10 bases not matched to a gene. Germline values: CDR1 WNHNN, CDR2 SYGVQD (reference sequence). This CDR3 contains 15 residues. CDR3 nucleotides: TGCGCCAGCAGTGCAGGGACAGGGCGGATTGGCGAGCAGTACTTC. Its translation: CASSAGTGRIGEQYF.

V gene TRBV9 combines with J gene TRBJ1-1, with D tentatively TRBD1 (5 bases). The CDR3 extends over 16 amino acids. V was shortened by 4 bases and J by 1 base, with 17 bases between the two germline ends. Germline values: CDR1 SGDLS, CDR2 YYNGEE. This CDR3 reads CASSLQPGGPNTEAFF. DNA for the CDR3: TGTGCCAGCAGCCTCCAGCCGGGGGGACCGAACACTGAAGCTTTCTTT.

Only a few counts were recorded for this clone. The rearrangement links TRBV30 to TRBJ2-3, with D hard to call. Germline CDR1 GTSNPN, CDR2 SVGIG (reference sequence). The V and J ends lost 4 bases and 2 bases respectively, with 10 bases between them. The CDR3 runs 13 residues. For the CDR3, the DNA is TGTGCCTGGAAGAGCAACCCCACAGATACGCAGTATTTT. It is translated as CAWKSNPTDTQYF. Based on the CDR3 plus reference TRBV30 and TRBJ2-3, the full variable domain is SQTIHQWPATLVQPVGSPLSLECTVEGTSNPNLYWYRQAAGRGLQLLFYSVGIGQISSEVPQNLSASRPQDRQFILSSKKLLLSDSGFYLCAWKSNPTDTQYFGPGTRLTVL.

The rearrangement uses TRBV6-5 and TRBJ2-1; 9 bases are shared with TRBD2. V lost 7 bases and J lost 0; bases outside the gene matches: 4. CDR3 length: 15 amino acids. The germline V gene has CDR1 MNHEY and CDR2 SVGAGI. The CDR3 sequence: CASTYSGSSYNEQFF. The DNA for the CDR3 is TGTGCCAGCACCTATAGCGGGAGCTCCTACAATGAGCAGTTCTTC.

The rearrangement links TRBV7-2 to TRBJ2-1; 10 positions match TRBD2. The CDR3 is 16 residues long. V trimming: 1 base; J trimming: 5 bases; junction bases outside the gene matches: 5. Germline values: CDR1 SGHTA, CDR2 FQGNSA. CDR3 nucleotide sequence: TGTGCCAGCAGCTTAGTGCCAGCGGGAGGGAACAATGAGCAGTTCTTC. The encoded protein is CASSLVPAGGNNEQFF.

The chain carries TRBV5-4 and TRBJ1-1, with a possible D match to TRBD1 (5 bases). The CDR3 loop spans 17 amino acids. The germline V gene has CDR1 SGHNT and CDR2 YYREEE (reference sequence). With 0 bases removed from V and 2 bases from J, the gap between germline ends came to 17 bases. This CDR3 reads CASSLGTRQSFNTEAFF. The DNA of the CDR3 is TGTGCCAGCAGCTTGGGAACGAGACAGAGCTTTAACACTGAAGCTTTCTTT.

This chain links TRBV7-8 with TRBJ2-7; D is perhaps TRBD1 (5 bases). V lost 5 bases and J lost 5, with 16 bases in between. Per germline, CDR1 SGHVS and CDR2 FQNEAQ. This CDR3 has 14 amino acids. The CDR3 sequence is CASSRMAGPHEQYF. CDR3 coding DNA: TGTGCCAGCAGCCGAATGGCAGGGCCCCACGAGCAGTACTTC.

This rearrangement joins TRBV30 to TRBJ1-1; weak D call: TRBD1 (5 bases). The CDR3 has 11 amino acids. V was cut by 7 bases and J by 5 bases, with 11 bases left in between. Per germline, CDR1 GTSNPN and CDR2 SVGIG (reference sequence). The CDR3 loop is CASTGETEAFF. CDR3 coding DNA: TGTGCCTCAACAGGAGAAACTGAAGCTTTCTTT.

V is TRBV7-9 and J is TRBJ2-1; 8 positions agree with TRBD2. The CDR3 loop spans 15 amino acids. J was trimmed by 12 bases and V by 1 base; bases with no gene match: 11. Germline CDR1 is SEHNR and CDR2 is FQNEAQ (reference sequence). The CDR3 DNA is TGTGCCAGCAGCTTAGACACTGGCGGGAGGTCCCGGCAGTTCTTC. This codes for CASSLDTGGRSRQFF.

J is TRBJ2-7 and V is TRBV5-1; 8 bases are a match to TRBD2. CDR3 size: 19 residues. CDR1 is SGHRS and CDR2 is YFSETQ in the germline V gene. The junction had 23 bases not matched to a gene; V was cut back by 4 bases and J by 5 bases. The CDR3, as DNA: TGCGCCAGCAGCCCCCGACCAGGAGGTAGCGGGACAAAGCGCCACGAGCAGTACTTC. Its translation: CASSPRPGGSGTKRHEQYF.

The chain carries TRBV5-1 and TRBJ2-6; D is unresolved. This CDR3 spans 13 amino acids. Deletions cut 2 bases from V and 6 bases from J, with 6 bases between. Germline CDR1 reads SGHRS; CDR2 reads YFSETQ. The CDR3 spells CASSLGEANVLTF. The CDR3 nucleotides read TGCGCCAGCAGCTTAGGAGAGGCCAACGTCCTGACTTTC.

The V gene is TRBV6-6, the J gene TRBJ1-5, with D uncertain. The V end was cut by 0 bases, the J end by 7 bases, with 10 bases between. This CDR3 is built from 14 residues. The germline V gene encodes CDR1 MNHNY and CDR2 SVGAGI (reference sequence). The CDR3 sequence: CASSYSTGEQPQHF. The CDR3 DNA reads TGTGCCAGCAGTTACTCGACGGGTGAGCAGCCCCAGCATTTT.

The chain links TRBV10-1 to TRBJ2-7; possibly TRBD1 for D (5 bases). The germline V gene has CDR1 WNHNN and CDR2 SYGVQD (reference sequence). CDR3 length equals 15 residues. The germline V and J ends were trimmed by 10 bases and 2 bases, with 21 bases remaining between them. The CDR3 DNA follows: TGCGCCACCTCGGAAGGGCAGGGTTCCACCTACGAGCAGTACTTC. Translated: CATSEGQGSTYEQYF.

This clone has just one count. The rearrangement uses TRBV5-4 and TRBJ2-5, with TRBD1 as a possible D gene (5 bases). CDR1 and CDR2 from the germline V gene are SGHNT and YYREEE (reference sequence). This CDR3 has 14 amino acids. V lost 2 bases to trimming and J lost 3 bases, with 11 bases between them. CDR3 loop: CASSLLGREETQYF. The CDR3 DNA sequence: TGTGCCAGCAGCTTACTGGGCAGGGAAGAGACCCAGTACTTC.

This sequence joins TRBV5-4 and TRBJ2-7, with no clear D. Germline CDR1 SGHNT, CDR2 YYREEE (reference sequence). V was trimmed by 1 base and J by 3 bases, leaving 14 bases between them. The CDR3 is 15 amino acids. CDR3 protein: CASSLPNAADYEQYF. Here the CDR3 DNA reads TGTGCCAGCAGCTTGCCAAACGCGGCGGACTACGAGCAGTACTTC.

V usage is TRBV6-5 and J usage is TRBJ2-7; 10 bases map to TRBD1. After removal of 4 bases from V and 3 bases from J, the junction contained 3 bases not matched to a gene. This CDR3 comprises 14 residues. In germline, CDR1 is MNHEY, CDR2 SVGAGI. This CDR3 is CASSWGDRGYEQYF. The CDR3 DNA follows: TGTGCCAGCAGTTGGGGGGACAGGGGCTACGAGCAGTACTTC.

The table lists this clone with a count of one. V gene TRBV4-1 combines with J gene TRBJ1-1; no definite D call. Trimming took off 1 base at V and 1 base at J, with 10 bases between the two ends. The CDR3 has 15 amino acids. The V gene's germline CDR1 is MGHRA and CDR2 YSYEKL. CDR3 residues: CASSQGLQENTEAFF. The CDR3 region has the DNA TGCGCCAGCAGCCAAGGTCTCCAGGAGAACACTGAAGCTTTCTTT.

The chain carries TRBV7-8 and TRBJ1-5; possible D gene TRBD1, 5 bases. Trimming stripped 4 bases from V and 0 bases from J, with 19 bases between. Germline CDR1 and CDR2: SGHVS and FQNEAQ. The CDR3 loop spans 18 amino acids. CDR3 sequence (DNA): TGTGCCAGCAGCTCATGGGGGGTTGGGAGTTATAGCAATCAGCCCCAGCATTTT. This encodes CASSSWGVGSYSNQPQHF. Complete variable domain (other parts from reference TRBV7-8 and TRBJ1-5): GAGVSQSPRYKVAKRGQDVALRCDPISGHVSLFWYQQALGQGPEFLTYFQNEAQLDKSGLPSDRFFAERPEGSVSTLKIQRTQQEDSAVYLCASSSWGVGSYSNQPQHFGDGTRLSIL.

V and J are TRBV6-1 and TRBJ2-5; D not resolved. The CDR3 consists of 13 residues. Germline CDR1 is MNHNS and CDR2 is SASEGT. Trimming took off 4 bases at V and 5 bases at J, with 11 bases between the two ends. CDR3 protein: CASSADPRETQYF. The CDR3 coding sequence is TGTGCCAGCAGTGCAGACCCGCGGGAGACCCAGTACTTC.

The chain uses TRBV6-1 and TRBJ2-1, with TRBD2 matching over 10 bases. The germline V gene has CDR1 MNHNS and CDR2 SASEGT. Trimming cost V 9 bases and J 4 bases; bases outside gene matches: 3. This CDR3 has 13 residues. As DNA, the CDR3 is TGTGCCAGTGGACTAGCGGAATACAATGAGCAGTTCTTC. Its translation is CASGLAEYNEQFF.